This T cell receptor (beta chain) derives from a study of cytomegalovirus exposure and HLA in healthy donors. The method was immunoSEQ multiplex PCR; TCRdb's version includes in-frame clones alone and lacks a portion of them. The data show more than 250,000 clones, 90% seen once. The CDR3 spans 12 residues. V lost 1 base and J lost 5, with 9 bases in between. Germline values: CDR1 SQVTM, CDR2 ANQGSEA. The chain employs TRBV29-1 and TRBJ2-7; D tentatively reads TRBD1 or TRBD2 (5 bases each). Sequencing input: PBMCs. The sequence was collected from a woman in her thirties in good health and CMV-seronegative. This CDR3 reads CSVEGGRNEQYF. CDR3 in DNA: TGCAGCGTTGAAGGGGGACGAAACGAGCAGTACTTC.